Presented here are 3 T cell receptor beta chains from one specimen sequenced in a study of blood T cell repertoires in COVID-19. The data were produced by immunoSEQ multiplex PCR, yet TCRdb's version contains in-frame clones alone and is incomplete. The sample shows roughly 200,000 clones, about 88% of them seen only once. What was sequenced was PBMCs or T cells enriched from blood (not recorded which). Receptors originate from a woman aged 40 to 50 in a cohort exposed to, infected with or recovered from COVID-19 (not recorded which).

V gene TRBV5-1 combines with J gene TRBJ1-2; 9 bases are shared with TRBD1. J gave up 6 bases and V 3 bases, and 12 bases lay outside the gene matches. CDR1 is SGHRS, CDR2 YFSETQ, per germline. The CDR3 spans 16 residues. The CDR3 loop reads CASSSGWGQGSDGYTF. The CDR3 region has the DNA TGCGCCAGCAGCTCGGGTTGGGGACAGGGCAGCGATGGCTACACCTTC.

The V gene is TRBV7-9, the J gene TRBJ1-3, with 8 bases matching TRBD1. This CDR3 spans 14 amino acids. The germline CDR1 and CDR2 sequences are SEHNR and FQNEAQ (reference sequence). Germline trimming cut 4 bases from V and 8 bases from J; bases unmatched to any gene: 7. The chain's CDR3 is CASSYATGADTIYF. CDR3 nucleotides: TGTGCCAGCAGCTACGCGACAGGGGCAGACACCATATATTTT.

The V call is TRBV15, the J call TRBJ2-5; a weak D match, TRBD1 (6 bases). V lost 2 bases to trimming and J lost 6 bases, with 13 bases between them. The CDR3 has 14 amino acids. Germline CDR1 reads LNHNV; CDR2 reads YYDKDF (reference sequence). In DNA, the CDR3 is TGTGCCACCAGCAGAAACTACAGGGAAAAGACCCAGTACTTC. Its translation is CATSRNYREKTQYF.